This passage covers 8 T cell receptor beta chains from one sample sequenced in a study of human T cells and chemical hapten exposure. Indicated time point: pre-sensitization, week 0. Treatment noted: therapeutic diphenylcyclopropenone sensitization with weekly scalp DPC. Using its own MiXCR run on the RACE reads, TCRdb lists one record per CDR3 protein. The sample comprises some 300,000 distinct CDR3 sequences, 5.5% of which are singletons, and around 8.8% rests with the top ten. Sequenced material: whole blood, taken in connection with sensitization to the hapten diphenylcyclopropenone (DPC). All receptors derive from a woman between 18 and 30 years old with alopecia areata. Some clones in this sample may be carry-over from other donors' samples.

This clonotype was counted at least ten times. The CDR3 spells CSAIDRLAGTDTQYF. CDR3 coding DNA: TGCAGTGCTATTGACCGACTAGCGGGCACAGATACGCAGTATTTT. V is TRBV20-1 and J is TRBJ2-3; 9 bases match TRBD2. The V gene's germline CDR1 is DFQATT and CDR2 SNEGSKA (reference sequence). This CDR3 is built from 15 residues. With 4 bases clipped from V and 1 base from J, the junction kept 6 bases outside the gene matches.

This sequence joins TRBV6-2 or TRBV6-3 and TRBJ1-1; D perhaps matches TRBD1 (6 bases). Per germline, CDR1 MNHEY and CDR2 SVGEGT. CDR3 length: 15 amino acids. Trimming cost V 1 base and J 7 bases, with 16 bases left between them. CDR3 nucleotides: TGTGCCAGCAGTTACTTTACTCGGGGGCTTGGTGAAGCTTTCTTT. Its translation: CASSYFTRGLGEAFF.

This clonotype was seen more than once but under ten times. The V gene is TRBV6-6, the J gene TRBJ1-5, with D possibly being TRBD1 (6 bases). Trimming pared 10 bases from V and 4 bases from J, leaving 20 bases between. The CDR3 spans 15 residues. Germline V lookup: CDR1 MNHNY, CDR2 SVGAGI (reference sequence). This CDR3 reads CATVLQGSGNQPQHF. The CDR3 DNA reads TGTGCCACCGTTCTTCAGGGGAGTGGTAATCAGCCCCAGCATTTT.

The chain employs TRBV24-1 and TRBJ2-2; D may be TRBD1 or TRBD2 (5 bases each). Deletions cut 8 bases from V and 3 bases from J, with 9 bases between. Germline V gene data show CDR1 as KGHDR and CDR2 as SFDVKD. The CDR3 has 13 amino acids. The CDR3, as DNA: TGTGCCACCAACGGGGACGACACCGGGGAGCTGTTTTTT. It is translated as CATNGDDTGELFF.

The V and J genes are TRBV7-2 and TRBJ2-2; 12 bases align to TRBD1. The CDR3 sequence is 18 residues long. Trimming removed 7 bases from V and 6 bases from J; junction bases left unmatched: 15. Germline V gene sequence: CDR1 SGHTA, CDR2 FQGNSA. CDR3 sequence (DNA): TGTGCCAGCACCGTGTCCCGGGACAGGGGGCACAAAGCCGGGGAGCTGTTTTTT. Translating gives CASTVSRDRGHKAGELFF.

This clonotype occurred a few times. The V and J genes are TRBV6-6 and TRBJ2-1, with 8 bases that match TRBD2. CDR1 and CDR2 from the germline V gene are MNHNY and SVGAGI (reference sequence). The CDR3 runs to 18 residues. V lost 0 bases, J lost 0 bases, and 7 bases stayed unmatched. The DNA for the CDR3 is TGTGCCAGCAGTTACTCCAGGAAGCGGGGGATCTCCTACAATGAGCAGTTCTTC. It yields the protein CASSYSRKRGISYNEQFF.

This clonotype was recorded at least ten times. CDR3: CSADKAGASYNEQFF. The CDR3 nucleotides read TGCAGTGCTGATAAAGCGGGGGCTTCCTACAATGAGCAGTTCTTC. This chain uses TRBV20-1 with TRBJ2-1; TRBD2 matches 8 bases. V trimming: 5 bases; J trimming: 1 base; junction bases outside the gene matches: 7. CDR3 length: 15 amino acids. Germline values: CDR1 DFQATT, CDR2 SNEGSKA (reference sequence).

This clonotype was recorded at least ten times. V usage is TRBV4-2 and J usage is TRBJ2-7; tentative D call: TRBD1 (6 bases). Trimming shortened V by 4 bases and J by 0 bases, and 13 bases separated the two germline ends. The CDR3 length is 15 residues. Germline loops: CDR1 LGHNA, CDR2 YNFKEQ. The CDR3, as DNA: TGTGCCAGCAGCCCGACAGGCCCCAGCTCCTACGAGCAGTACTTC. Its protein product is CASSPTGPSSYEQYF.